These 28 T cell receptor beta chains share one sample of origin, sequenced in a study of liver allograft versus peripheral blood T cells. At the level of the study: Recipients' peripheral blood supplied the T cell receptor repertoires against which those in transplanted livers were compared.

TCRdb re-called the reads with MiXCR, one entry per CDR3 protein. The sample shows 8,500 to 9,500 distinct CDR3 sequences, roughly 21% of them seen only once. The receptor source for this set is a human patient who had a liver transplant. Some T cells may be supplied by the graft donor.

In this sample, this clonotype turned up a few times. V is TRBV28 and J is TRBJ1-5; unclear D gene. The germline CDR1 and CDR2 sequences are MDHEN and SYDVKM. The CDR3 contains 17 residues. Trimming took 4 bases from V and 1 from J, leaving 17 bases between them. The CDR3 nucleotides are TGTGCCAGCAGTTCCTTTAGTCTTTCTGGGAGCAATCAGCCCCAGCATTTT. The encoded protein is CASSSFSLSGSNQPQHF.

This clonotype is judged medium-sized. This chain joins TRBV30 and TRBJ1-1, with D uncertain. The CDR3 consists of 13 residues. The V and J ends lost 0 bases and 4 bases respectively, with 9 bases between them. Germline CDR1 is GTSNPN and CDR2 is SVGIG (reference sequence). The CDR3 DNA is TGTGCCTGGAGTGTTGCCAGCGGCACTGAAGCTTTCTTT. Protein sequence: CAWSVASGTEAFF.

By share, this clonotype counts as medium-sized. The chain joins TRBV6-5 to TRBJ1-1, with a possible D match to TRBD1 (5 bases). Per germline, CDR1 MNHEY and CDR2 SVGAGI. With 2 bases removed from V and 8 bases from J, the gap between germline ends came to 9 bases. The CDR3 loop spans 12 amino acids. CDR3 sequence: CASSYRQGEAFF. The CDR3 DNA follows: TGTGCCAGCAGTTACAGGCAGGGAGAAGCTTTCTTT.

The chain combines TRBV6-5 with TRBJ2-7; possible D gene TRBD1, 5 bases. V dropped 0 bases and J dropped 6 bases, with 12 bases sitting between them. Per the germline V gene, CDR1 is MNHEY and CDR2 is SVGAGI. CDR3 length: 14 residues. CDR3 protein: CASSYSGPDSEQYF. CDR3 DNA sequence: TGTGCCAGCAGTTACTCGGGGCCGGATTCCGAGCAGTACTTC.

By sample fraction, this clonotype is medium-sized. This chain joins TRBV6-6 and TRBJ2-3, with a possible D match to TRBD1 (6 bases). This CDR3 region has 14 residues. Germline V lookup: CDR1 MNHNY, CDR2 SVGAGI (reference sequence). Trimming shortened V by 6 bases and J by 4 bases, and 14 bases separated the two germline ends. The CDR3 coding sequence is TGTGCCAGCAGCTACGACAGGTTTGCAGATACGCAGTATTTT. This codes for CASSYDRFADTQYF.

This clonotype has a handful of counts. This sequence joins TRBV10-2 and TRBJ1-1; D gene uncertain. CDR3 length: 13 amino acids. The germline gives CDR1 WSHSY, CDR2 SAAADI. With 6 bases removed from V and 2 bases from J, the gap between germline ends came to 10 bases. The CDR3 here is CASRPPPNTEAFF. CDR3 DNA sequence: TGCGCCAGCAGGCCCCCTCCTAACACTGAAGCTTTCTTT.

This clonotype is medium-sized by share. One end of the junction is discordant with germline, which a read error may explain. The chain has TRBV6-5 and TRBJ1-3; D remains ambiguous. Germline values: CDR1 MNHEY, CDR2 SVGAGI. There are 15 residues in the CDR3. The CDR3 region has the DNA TGTGCCAGCACTTACACGACGGACTCTGGAAACACCATATATTTT. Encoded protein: CASTYTTDSGNTIYF.

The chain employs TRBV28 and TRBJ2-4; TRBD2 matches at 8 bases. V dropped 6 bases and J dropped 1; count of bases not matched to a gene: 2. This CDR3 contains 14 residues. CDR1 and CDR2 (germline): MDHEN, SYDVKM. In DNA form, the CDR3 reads TGTGCCAGCAGCGGGGGGGCGGCCAAAAACATTCAGTACTTC. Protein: CASSGGAAKNIQYF.

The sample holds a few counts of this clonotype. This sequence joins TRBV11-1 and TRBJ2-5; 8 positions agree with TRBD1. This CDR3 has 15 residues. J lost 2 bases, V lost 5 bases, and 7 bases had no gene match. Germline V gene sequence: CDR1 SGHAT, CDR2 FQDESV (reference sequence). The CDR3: CASSPSGGRQETQYF. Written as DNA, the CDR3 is TGTGCCAGCAGCCCATCAGGGGGCAGGCAAGAGACCCAGTACTTC. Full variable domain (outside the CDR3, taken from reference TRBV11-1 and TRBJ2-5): EAEVAQSPRYKITEKSQAVAFWCDPISGHATLYWYRQILGQGPELLVQFQDESVVDDSQLPKDRFSAERLKGVDSTLKIQPAELGDSAMYLCASSPSGGRQETQYFGPGTRLLVL.

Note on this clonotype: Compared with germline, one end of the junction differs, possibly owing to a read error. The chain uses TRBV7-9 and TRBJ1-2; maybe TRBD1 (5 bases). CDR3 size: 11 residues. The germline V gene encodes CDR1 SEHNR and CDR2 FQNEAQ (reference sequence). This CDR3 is CASSPGGPGSF. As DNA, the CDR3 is TGTGCCAGCAGCCCGGGGGGTCCCGGGAGTTTC.

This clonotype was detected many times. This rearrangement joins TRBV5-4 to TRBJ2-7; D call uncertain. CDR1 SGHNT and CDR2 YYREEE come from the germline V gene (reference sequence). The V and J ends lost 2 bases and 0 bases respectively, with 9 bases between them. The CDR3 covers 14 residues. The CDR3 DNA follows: TGTGCCAGCAGCTTTTCGGGCAGCTCCTACGAGCAGTACTTC. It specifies CASSFSGSSYEQYF. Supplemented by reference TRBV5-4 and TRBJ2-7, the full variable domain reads ETGVTQSPTHLIKTRGQQVTLRCSSQSGHNTVSWYQQALGQGPQFIFQYYREEENGRGNFPPRFSGLQFPNYSSELNVNALELDDSALYLCASSFSGSSYEQYFGPGTRLTVT.

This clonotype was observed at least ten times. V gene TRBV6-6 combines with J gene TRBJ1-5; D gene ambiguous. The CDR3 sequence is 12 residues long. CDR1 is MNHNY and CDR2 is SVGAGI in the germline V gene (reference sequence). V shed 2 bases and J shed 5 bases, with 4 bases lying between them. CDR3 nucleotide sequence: TGTGCCAGCAGTTACCCCGATCAGCCCCAGCATTTT. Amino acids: CASSYPDQPQHF.

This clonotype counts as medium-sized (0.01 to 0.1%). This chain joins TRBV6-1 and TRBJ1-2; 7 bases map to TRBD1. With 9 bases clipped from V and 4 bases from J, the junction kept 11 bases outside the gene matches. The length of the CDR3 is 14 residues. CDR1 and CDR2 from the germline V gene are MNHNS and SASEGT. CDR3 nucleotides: TGTGCCAGTTTGCCAGGGGGGATGATCTATGGCTACACCTTC. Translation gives CASLPGGMIYGYTF.

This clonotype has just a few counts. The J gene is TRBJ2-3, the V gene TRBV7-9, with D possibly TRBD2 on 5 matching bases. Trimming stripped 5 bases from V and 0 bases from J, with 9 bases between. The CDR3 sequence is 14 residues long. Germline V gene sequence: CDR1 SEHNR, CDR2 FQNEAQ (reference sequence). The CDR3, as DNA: TGTGCCAGCAGCACTAGGACTAGCACAGATACGCAGTATTTT. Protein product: CASSTRTSTDTQYF.

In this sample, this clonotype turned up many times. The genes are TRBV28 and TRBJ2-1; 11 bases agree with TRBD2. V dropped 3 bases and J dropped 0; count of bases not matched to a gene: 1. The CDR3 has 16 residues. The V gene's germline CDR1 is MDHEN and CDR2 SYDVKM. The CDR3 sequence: CASSFLAGGSYNEQFF. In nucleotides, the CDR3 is TGTGCCAGCAGTTTCCTAGCGGGGGGCTCCTACAATGAGCAGTTCTTC.

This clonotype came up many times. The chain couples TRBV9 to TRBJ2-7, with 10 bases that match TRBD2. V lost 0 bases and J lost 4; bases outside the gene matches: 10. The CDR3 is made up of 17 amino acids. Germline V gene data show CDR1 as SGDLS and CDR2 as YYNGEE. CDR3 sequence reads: CASSVAGVAGGSYEQYF. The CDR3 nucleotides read TGTGCCAGCAGCGTAGCTGGGGTAGCGGGGGGTTCTTACGAGCAGTACTTC. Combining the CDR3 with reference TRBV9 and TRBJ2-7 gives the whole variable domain DSGVTQTPKHLITATGQRVTLRCSPRSGDLSVYWYQQSLDQGLQFLIQYYNGEERAKGNILERFSAQQFPDLHSELNLSSLELGDSALYFCASSVAGVAGGSYEQYFGPGTRLTVT.

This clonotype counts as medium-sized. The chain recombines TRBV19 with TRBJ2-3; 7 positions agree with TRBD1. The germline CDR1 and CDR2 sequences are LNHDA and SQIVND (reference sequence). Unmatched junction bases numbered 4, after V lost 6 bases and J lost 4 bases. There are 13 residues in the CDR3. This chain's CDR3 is CASRITGADTQYF. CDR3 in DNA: TGTGCCAGTAGAATTACAGGGGCAGATACGCAGTATTTT.

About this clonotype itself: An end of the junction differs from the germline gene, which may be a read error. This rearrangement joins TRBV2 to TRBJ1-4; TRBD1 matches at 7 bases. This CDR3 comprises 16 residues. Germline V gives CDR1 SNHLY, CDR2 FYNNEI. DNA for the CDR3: TGTGCCAGCAATGAAGCCACAGGGGCCCGAAATGAAAAACTGTTTTTT. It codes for CASNEATGARNEKLFF.

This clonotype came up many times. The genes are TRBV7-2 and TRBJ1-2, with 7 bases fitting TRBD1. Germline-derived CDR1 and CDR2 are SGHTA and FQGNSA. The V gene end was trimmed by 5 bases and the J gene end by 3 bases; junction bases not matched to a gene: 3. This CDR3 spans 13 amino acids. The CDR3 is CASSLTGDYGYTF. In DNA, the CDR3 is TGTGCCAGCAGCCTAACAGGGGACTATGGCTACACCTTC.

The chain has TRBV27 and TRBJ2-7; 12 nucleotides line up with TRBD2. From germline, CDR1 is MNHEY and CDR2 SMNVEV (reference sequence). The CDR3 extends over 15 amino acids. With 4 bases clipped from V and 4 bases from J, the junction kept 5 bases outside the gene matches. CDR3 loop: CASSSLAGGTYEQYF. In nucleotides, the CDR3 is TGTGCCAGCAGTTCACTAGCGGGGGGCACTTACGAGCAGTACTTC.

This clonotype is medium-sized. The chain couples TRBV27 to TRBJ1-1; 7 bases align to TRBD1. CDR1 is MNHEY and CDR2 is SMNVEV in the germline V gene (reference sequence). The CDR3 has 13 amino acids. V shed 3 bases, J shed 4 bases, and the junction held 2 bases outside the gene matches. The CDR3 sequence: CASSFYRGTEAFF. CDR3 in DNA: TGTGCCAGCAGTTTCTACAGGGGCACTGAAGCTTTCTTT.

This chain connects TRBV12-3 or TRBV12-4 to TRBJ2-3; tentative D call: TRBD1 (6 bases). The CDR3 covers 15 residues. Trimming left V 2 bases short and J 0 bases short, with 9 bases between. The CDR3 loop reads CASSLNRASTDTQYF. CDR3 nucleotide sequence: TGTGCCAGCAGTTTAAACAGGGCAAGCACAGATACGCAGTATTTT.

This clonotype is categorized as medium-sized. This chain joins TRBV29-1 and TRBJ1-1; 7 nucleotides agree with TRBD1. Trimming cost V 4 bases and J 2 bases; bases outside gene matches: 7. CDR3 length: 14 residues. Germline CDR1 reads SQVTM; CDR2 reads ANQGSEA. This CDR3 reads CSVGQQGKNTEAFF. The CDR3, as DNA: TGCAGCGTTGGACAACAGGGGAAAAACACTGAAGCTTTCTTT.

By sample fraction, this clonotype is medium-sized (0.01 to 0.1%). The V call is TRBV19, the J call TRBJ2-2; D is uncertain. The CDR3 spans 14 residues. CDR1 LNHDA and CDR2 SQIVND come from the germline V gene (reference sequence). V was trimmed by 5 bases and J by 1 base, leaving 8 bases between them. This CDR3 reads CASSQVRNTGELFF. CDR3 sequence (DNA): TGTGCCAGTAGTCAGGTCCGGAACACCGGGGAGCTGTTTTTT.

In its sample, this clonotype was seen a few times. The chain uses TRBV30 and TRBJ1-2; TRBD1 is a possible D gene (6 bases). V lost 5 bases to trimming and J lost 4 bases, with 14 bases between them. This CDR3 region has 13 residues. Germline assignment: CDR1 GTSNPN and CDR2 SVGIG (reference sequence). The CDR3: CAWHLQGGYGYTF. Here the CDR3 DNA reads TGTGCCTGGCATCTACAGGGTGGCTATGGCTACACCTTC.

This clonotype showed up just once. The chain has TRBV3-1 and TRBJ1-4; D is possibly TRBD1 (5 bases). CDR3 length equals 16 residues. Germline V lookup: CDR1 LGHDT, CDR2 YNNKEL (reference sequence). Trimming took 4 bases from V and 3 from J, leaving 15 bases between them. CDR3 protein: CASSPTGGESNEKLFF. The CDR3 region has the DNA TGTGCCAGCAGCCCCACGGGGGGAGAGTCTAATGAAAAACTGTTTTTT. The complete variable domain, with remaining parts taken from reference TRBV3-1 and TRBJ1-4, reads DTAVSQTPKYLVTQMGNDKSIKCEQNLGHDTMYWYKQDSKKFLKIMFSYNNKELIINETVPNRFSPKSPDKAHLNLHINSLELGDSAVYFCASSPTGGESNEKLFFGSGTQLSVL.

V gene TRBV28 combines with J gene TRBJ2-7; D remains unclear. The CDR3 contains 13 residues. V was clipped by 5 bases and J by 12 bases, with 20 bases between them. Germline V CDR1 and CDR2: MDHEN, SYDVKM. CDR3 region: CASSGEVPLHAYF. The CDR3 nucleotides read TGTGCCAGCAGTGGGGAAGTGCCCCTCCACGCGTACTTC.

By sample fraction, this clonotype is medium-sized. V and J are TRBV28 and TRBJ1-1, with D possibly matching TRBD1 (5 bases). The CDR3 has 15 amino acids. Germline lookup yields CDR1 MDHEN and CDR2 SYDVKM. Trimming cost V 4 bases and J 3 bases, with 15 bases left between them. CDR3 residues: CASSSHGQGDTEAFF. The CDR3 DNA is TGTGCCAGCAGTTCCCACGGGCAGGGAGACACTGAAGCTTTCTTT.